This TCR beta chain was documented in a study of technical replicates of blood from a few donors. A single count supports this clone. Profiling relied on immunoSEQ multiplex PCR, and the TCRdb table lists in-frame clones only, not all of them. The top ten hold about 0.38% of the sample, which has tens of thousands of clones, around 91% seen once. Trimming took 6 bases from V and 2 from J, leaving 11 bases between them. The germline gives CDR1 MNHEY, CDR2 SMNVEV (reference sequence). The length of the CDR3 is 13 residues. The chain couples TRBV27 to TRBJ2-7; perhaps TRBD2 as D (5 bases). The sequenced sample was T cells isolated from PBMCs. This TCR derives from a human donor in good health. The CDR3 coding sequence is TGTGCCAGCAGGGGAGCGGCTGCCTACGAGCAGTACTTC. It yields the protein CASRGAAAYEQYF.